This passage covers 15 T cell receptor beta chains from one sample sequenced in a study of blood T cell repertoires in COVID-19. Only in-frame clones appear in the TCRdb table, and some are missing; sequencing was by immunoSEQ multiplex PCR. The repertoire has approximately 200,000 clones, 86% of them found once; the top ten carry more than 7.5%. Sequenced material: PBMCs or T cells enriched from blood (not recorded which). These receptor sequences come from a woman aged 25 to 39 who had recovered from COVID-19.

The CDR3 bases are TGTGCCAGCAGCCCGACAGGGGCCGGTGCCGGGGAGCTGTTTTTT. Translating it yields CASSPTGAGAGELFF. The J gene is TRBJ2-2, the V gene TRBV7-9; 8 bases map to TRBD1. Germline V gene data show CDR1 as SEHNR and CDR2 as FQNEAQ (reference sequence). Trimming cost V 5 bases and J 6 bases; bases outside gene matches: 8. The CDR3 runs to 15 residues.

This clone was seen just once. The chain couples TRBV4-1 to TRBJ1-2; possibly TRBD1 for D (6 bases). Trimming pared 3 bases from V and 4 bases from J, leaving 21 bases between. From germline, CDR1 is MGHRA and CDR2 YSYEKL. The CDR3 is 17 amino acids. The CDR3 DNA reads TGCGCCAGCAGCCACCCCCTGGGGCGGGGGCCCAGCTATGGCTACACCTTC. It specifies CASSHPLGRGPSYGYTF.

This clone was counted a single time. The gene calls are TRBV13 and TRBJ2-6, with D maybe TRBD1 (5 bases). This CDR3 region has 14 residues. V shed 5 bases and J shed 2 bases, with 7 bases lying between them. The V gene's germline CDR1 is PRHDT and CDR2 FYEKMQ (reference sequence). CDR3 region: CASSPGTGANVLTF. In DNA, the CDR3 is TGTGCCAGCAGCCCAGGGACTGGGGCCAACGTCCTGACTTTC.

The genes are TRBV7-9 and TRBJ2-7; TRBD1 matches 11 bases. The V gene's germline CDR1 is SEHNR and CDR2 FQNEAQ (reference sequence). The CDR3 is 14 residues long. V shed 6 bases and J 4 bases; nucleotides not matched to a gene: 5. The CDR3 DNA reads TGTGCCAGCAGAGATGGGACAGGGGGATACGAGCAGTACTTC. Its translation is CASRDGTGGYEQYF.

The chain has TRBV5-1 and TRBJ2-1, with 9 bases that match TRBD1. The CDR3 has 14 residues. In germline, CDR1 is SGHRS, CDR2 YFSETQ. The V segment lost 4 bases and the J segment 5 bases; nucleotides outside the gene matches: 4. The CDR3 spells CASSRDRDNNEQFF. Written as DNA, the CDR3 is TGCGCCAGCAGCAGGGACAGGGATAACAATGAGCAGTTCTTC.

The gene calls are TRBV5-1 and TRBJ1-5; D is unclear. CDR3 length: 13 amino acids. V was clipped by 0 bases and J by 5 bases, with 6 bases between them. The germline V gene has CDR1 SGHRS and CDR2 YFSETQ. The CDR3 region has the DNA TGCGCCAGCAGCTTGGGTGCGGATCAGCCCCAGCATTTT. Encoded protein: CASSLGADQPQHF.

In DNA, the CDR3 is TGCGCCAGCAGCTTGTCGGGGGGTTTGTATGGCTACACCTTC. Translating gives CASSLSGGLYGYTF. The chain carries TRBV5-1 and TRBJ1-2; TRBD1 might be the D (5 bases). Germline lookup yields CDR1 SGHRS and CDR2 YFSETQ. V lost 1 base and J 5 bases, leaving 12 bases between the germline ends. The CDR3 spans 14 residues.

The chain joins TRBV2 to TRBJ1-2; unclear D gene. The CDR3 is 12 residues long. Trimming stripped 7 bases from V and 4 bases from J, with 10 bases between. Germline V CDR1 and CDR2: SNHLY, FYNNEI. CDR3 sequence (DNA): TGTGCCAGCAATCAACAGTCCTATGGCTACACCTTC. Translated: CASNQQSYGYTF.

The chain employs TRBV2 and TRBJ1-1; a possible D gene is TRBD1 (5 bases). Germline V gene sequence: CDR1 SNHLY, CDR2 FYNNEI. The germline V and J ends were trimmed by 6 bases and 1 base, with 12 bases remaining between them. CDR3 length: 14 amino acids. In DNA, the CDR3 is TGTGCCAGCAGCCCAGGACACACGAACACTGAAGCTTTCTTT. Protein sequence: CASSPGHTNTEAFF.

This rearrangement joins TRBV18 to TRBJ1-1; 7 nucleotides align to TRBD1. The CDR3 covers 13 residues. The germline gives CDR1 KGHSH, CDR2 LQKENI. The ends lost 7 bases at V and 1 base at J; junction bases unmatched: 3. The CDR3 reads CASLQGRNTEAFF. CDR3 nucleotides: TGTGCCAGCTTACAGGGGCGGAACACTGAAGCTTTCTTT.

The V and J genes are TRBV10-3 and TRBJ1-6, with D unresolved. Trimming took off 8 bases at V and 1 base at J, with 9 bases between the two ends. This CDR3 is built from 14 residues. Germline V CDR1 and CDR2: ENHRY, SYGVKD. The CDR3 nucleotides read TGTGCCATCGGAGATGGTTCCTATAATTCACCCCTCCACTTT. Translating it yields CAIGDGSYNSPLHF.

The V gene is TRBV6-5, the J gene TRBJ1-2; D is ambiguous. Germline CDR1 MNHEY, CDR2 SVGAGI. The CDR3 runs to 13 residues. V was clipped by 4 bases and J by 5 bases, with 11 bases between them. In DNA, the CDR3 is TGTGCCAGCAGTTCGACGGGAACTTATGGCTACACCTTC. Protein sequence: CASSSTGTYGYTF.

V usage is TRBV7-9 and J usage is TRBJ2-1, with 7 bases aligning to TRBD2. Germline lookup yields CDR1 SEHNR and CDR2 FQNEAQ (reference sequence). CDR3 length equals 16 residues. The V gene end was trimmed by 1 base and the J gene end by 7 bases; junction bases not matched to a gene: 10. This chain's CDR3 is CASSLVLARGGNEQFF. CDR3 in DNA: TGTGCCAGCAGCTTAGTTCTGGCGAGGGGAGGGAATGAGCAGTTCTTC.

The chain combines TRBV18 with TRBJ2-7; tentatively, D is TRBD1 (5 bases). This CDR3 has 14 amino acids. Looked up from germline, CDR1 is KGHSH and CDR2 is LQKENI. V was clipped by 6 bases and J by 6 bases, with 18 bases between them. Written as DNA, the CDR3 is TGTGCCAGCTCGCCGGCGACACCTCAGGGCGAGCAGTACTTC. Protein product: CASSPATPQGEQYF.

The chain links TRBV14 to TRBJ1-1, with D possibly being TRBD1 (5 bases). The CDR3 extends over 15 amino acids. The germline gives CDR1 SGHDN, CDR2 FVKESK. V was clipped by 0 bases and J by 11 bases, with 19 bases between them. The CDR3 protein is CASSQDGGSKGRAFF. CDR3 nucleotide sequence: TGTGCCAGCAGCCAAGATGGGGGGTCAAAAGGGCGGGCTTTCTTT.